This record looks at one T cell receptor beta chain sequence and its context. What it binds is unknown. These data are taken from a study of OX40 agonist ivuxolimab in advanced cancers. The wider study: Ivuxolimab, which patients received intravenously every 2 weeks, was dosed at 0.01 to 10 mg/kg. Past anti-PD-1, anti-PD-L1 or anti-CTLA-4 therapy was accepted, and roughly 37% had received some. Points from the study as a whole: The study found that CD8+ T cells averaged more expanded clones than CD4+.

The germline V gene encodes CDR1 MNHEY and CDR2 SVGAGI. This CDR3 has 15 amino acids. Unmatched junction bases numbered 3, after V lost 2 bases and J lost 3 bases. Sequencing was performed with immunoSEQ multiplex PCR; in TCRdb, only in-frame clones are kept and a portion is missing. The sample holds about 96,000 clones, 70% to 85% seen once. The receptor comes from an adult with an advanced solid tumor such as melanoma, head and neck, liver or kidney cancer. Sequences were derived from CD4+ or CD8+ T cells sorted from blood, sampled in a trial of the OX40 agonist ivuxolimab. The rearrangement links TRBV6-5 to TRBJ2-3, with TRBD2 matching 9 bases. The CDR3 reads CASSYRLAVTDTQYF. The CDR3 region has the DNA TGTGCCAGCAGTTACCGACTAGCGGTGACAGATACGCAGTATTTT.